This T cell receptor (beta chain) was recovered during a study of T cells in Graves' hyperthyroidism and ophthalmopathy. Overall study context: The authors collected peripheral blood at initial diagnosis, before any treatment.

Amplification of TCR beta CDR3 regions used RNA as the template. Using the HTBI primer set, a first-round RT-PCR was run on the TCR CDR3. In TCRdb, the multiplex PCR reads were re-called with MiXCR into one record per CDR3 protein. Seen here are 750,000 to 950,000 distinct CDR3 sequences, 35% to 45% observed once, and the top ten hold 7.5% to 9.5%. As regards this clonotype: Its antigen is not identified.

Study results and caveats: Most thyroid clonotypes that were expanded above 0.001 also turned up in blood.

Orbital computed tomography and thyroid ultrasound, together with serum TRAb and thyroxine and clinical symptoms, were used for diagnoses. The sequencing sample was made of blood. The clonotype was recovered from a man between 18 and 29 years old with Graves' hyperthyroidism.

This CDR3 is CASSQEDRVEGYTF. Written as DNA, the CDR3 is TGCGCCAGCAGCCAAGAGGACAGGGTTGAGGGCTACACCTTC. The chain links TRBV4-1 to TRBJ1-2; 8 bases fit TRBD1. Germline V gene lookup returns CDR1 MGHRA and CDR2 YSYEKL. The length of the CDR3 is 14 residues. Unmatched junction bases numbered 5, after V lost 0 bases and J lost 8 bases.